This T cell receptor beta chain was observed in a study of blood T cell repertoires in COVID-19. Study-level background: The study drew acute and convalescent COVID-19 samples from the United States, Italy and Spain. PBMCs, B-cell-depleted T cells, or T cells provided the cDNA or gDNA that made up the material.

The Seattle patients joined while their infection was active and were tracked longitudinally afterward. Original data processing: Nucleated cell counts were estimated from reference gene primer amplification. Using immunoSEQ multiplex PCR, the repertoire was profiled, and TCRdb retains in-frame clones only, with some absent. V and J calls and clone size are copied from that table; D and trimming were computed from the DNA. This table holds over 150,000 clones, about 85% found once. The TCR was taken from a man in his 60s with COVID-19, enrolled during active disease. The sequenced sample was peripheral blood.

CDR3 DNA: TGTGCCAGCAGCTCAGGGGTTGCTCCCTACGAGCAGTACTTC. This sequence encodes CASSSGVAPYEQYF. This sequence joins TRBV7-9 and TRBJ2-7, with D possibly being TRBD1 (6 bases). The CDR3 loop spans 14 amino acids. Germline CDR1 is SEHNR and CDR2 is FQNEAQ (reference sequence). V was cut by 4 bases and J by 2 bases, with 12 bases left in between.